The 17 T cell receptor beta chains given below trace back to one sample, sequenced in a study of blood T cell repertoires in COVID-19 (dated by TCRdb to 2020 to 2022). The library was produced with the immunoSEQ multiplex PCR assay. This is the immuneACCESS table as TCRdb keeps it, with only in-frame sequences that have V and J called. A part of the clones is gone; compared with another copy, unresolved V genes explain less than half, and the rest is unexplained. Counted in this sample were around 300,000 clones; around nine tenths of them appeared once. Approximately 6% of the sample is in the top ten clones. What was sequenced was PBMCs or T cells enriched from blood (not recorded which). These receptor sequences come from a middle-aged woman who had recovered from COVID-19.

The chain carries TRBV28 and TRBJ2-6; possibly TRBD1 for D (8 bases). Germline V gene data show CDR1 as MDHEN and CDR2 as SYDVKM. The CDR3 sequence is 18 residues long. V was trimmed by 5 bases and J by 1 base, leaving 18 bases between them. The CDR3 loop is CASSPQGEGASGANVLTF. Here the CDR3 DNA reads TGTGCCAGCAGTCCACAGGGGGAGGGGGCTTCTGGGGCCAACGTCCTGACTTTC.

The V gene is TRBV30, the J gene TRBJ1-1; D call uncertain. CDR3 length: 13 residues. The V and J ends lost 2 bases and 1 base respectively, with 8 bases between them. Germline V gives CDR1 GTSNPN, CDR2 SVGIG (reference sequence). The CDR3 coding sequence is TGTGCCTGGAGTTACAGTGAGAACACTGAAGCTTTCTTT. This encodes CAWSYSENTEAFF.

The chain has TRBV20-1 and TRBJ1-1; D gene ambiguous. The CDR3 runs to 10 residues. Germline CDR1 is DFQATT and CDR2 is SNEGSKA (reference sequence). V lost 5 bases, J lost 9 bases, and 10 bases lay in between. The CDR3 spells CSAFGLQAFF. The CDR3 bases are TGCAGTGCTTTCGGACTACAAGCTTTCTTT.

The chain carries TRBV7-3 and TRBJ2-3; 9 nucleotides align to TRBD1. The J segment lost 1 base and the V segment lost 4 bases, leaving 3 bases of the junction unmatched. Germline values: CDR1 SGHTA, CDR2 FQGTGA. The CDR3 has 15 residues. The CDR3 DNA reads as TGTGCCAGCAGCTCCCGGGACAGGGGCACAGATACGCAGTATTTT. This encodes CASSSRDRGTDTQYF.

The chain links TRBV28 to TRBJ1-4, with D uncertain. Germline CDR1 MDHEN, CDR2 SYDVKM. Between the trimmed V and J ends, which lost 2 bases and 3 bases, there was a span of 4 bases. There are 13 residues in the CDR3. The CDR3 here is CASSLTANEKLFF. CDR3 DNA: TGTGCCAGCAGTTTAACAGCTAATGAAAAACTGTTTTTT.

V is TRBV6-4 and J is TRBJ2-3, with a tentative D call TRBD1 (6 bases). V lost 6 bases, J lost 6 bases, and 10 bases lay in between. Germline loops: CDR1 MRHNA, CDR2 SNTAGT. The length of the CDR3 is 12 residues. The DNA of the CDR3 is TGTGCCAGCAGCGGAAGGGGGGATACGCAGTATTTT. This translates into CASSGRGDTQYF.

CDR3 sequence reads: CASSNRQGYGEKLFF. CDR3 nucleotide sequence: TGTGCCAGCAGTAACAGACAGGGTTACGGTGAAAAACTGTTTTTT. V and J are TRBV6-5 and TRBJ1-4, with 7 bases aligning to TRBD1. The germline CDR1 and CDR2 sequences are MNHEY and SVGAGI. This CDR3 has 15 residues. Trimming at V came to 5 bases and at J to 7 bases, leaving 10 bases not matched to a gene.

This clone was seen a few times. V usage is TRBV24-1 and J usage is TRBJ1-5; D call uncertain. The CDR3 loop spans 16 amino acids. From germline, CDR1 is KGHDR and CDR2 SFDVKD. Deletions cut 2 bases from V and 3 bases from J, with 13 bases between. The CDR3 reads CATSDSAQRNNQPQHF. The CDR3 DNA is TGTGCCACCAGTGATTCCGCACAGCGGAACAATCAGCCCCAGCATTTT.

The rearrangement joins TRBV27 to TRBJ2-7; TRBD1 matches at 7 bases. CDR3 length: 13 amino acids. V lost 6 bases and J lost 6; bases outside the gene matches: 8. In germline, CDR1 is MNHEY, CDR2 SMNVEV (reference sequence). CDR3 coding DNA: TGTGCCAGCAGGCGGACAGGTTCCGGCGAGCAGTACTTC. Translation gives CASRRTGSGEQYF.

CDR3 amino acids: CASAPSRGQRPAAFF. In DNA form, the CDR3 reads TGCGCCAGCGCCCCCTCCCGGGGACAAAGGCCGGCAGCTTTCTTT. The chain is built from TRBV5-1 and TRBJ1-1, with a possible D match to TRBD1 (6 bases). CDR3 length: 15 amino acids. Trimming took 7 bases from V and 10 from J, leaving 26 bases between them. CDR1 is SGHRS, CDR2 YFSETQ, per germline.

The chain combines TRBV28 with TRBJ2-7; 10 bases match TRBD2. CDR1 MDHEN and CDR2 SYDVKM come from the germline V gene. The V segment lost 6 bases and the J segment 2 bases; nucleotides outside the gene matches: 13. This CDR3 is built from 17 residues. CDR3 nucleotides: TGTGCCAGCAGCGCACCCCCCGGACTAGCGGTTGCCTACGAGCAGTACTTC. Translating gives CASSAPPGLAVAYEQYF.

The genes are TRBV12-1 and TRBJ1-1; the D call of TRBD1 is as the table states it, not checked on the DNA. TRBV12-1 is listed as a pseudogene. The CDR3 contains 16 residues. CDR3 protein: CASSSTAVPLNTEAFF. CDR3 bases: TGTGCCAGCAGCTCCACAGCAGTTCCATTGAACACTGAAGCTTTCTTT.

The CDR3 spells CASRSVGGVAYEQYF. The CDR3 DNA reads TGTGCCAGTAGATCCGTCGGAGGGGTCGCCTACGAGCAGTACTTC. This chain links TRBV19 with TRBJ2-7, with a weak D call TRBD2 (6 bases). This CDR3 has 15 residues. The V end lost 6 bases, the J end lost 2 bases, and 17 bases lay between the germline ends. The germline V gene encodes CDR1 LNHDA and CDR2 SQIVND (reference sequence). Filled out from reference TRBV19 and TRBJ2-7, the complete variable domain reads DGGITQSPKYLFRKEGQNVTLSCEQNLNHDAMYWYRQDPGQGLRLIYYSQIVNDFQKGDIAEGYSVSREKKESFPLTVTSAQKNPTAFYLCASRSVGGVAYEQYFGPGTRLTVT.

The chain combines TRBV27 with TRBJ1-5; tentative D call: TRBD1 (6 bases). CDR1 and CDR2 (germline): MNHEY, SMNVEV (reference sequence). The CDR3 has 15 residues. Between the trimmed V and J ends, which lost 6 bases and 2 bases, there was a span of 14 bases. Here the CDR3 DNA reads TGTGCCAGCAGCAGAAGGGAGGGGGGCAATCAGCCCCAGCATTTT. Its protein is CASSRREGGNQPQHF.

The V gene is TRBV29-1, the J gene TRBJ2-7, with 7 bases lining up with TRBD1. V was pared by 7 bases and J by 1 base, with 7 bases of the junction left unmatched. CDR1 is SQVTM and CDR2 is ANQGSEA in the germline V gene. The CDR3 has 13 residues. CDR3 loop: CSAVTGWSYEQYF. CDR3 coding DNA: TGCAGCGCCGTGACAGGGTGGTCCTACGAGCAGTACTTC.

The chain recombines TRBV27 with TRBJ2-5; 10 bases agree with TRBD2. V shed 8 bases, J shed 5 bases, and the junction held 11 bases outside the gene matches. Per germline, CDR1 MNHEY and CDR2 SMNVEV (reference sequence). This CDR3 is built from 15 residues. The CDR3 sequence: CASGLAEEALETQYF. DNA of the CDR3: TGTGCCAGCGGACTAGCGGAGGAGGCGTTGGAGACCCAGTACTTC.

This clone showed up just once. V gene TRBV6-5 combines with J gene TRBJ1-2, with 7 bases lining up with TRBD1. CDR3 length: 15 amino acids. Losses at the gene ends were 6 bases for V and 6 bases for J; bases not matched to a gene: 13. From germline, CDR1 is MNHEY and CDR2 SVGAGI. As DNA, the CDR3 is TGTGCCAGCAGGAGCCGTGACAGGGTGCTAGATGGCTACACCTTC. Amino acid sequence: CASRSRDRVLDGYTF.